This TCR beta chain was recovered during a study of regulatory T cells in long-lasting Graves disease. Study details: Graves' patients with a new diagnosis had received antithyroid drugs under 3 months.

Regarding this clonotype: Its cognate antigen is unknown.

J was trimmed by 1 base and V by 6 bases; bases with no gene match: 5. CDR1 is MDHEN, CDR2 SYDVKM, per germline. The CDR3 covers 15 residues. According to the study, TCR beta libraries were built with iRepertoire HTBI primers and CDR3-region Arm-PCR. MiXCR, run by TCRdb on the multiplex PCR reads, gives a single entry per CDR3 protein. This table has around 400,000 distinct CDR3 sequences, 14% to 15% appearing once. Study-wide results and caveats: Thyroid tissue went unstudied; only peripheral blood was examined.

Time point specified: newly diagnosed GD, antithyroid drugs for less than 3 months. The TCR library used RNA extracted from PBMCs. The sample also formed part of further work on T cells in Graves' hyperthyroidism and ophthalmopathy. Per that study: Used for diagnoses were clinical symptoms, serum thyroxine and TRAb, thyroid ultrasound and orbital computed tomography.

This material consisted of peripheral blood mononuclear cells (PBMCs), taken at new diagnosis, from a patient treated with antithyroid drugs. The TCR was taken from a woman in her thirties or forties with Graves disease. The chain links TRBV28 to TRBJ1-5; 8 bases align to TRBD1. CDR3 DNA sequence: TGTGCCAGCAGGATGACAGGGGCAAGCAATCAGCCCCAGCATTTT. This codes for CASRMTGASNQPQHF.